The sequence of this TCR beta chain was determined in a study of beta chain features in type 1 diabetes. Findings of the study overall: All four CD4+ subsets from Type 1 diabetes patients carried moderately but significantly shorter TCRB CDR3s.

Since all of the isolated RNA was reverse transcribed, expressed TCRB transcripts were what got sequenced. Data came from immunoSEQ multiplex PCR; TCRdb stores just in-frame clones and leaves some out. The sample records a few hundred thousand clones, around 12% being singletons. Turning to this clone: Its target is unknown.

Purity exceeding 98% was reached by all sorted populations. CDR1 is LNHDA and CDR2 is SQIVND in the germline V gene (reference sequence). The ends lost 4 bases at V and 1 base at J; junction bases unmatched: 0. This CDR3 is 13 amino acids long. The chain is built from TRBV19 and TRBJ1-1; 7 bases fit TRBD1. The clonotype was recovered from a man aged 18 to 29 in good health. The specimen sequenced was naive CD4+ T cells from blood. The CDR3: CASSRDRNTEAFF. CDR3 bases: TGTGCCAGTAGTAGGGACAGGAACACTGAAGCTTTCTTT.